Shown below are 4 T cell receptor beta chains from a single sample sequenced in a study of human T cells and chemical hapten exposure (dated by TCRdb to the early 2020s). This specimen's time point label, interpreted: pre-sensitization, week 0. Explained via the paper, the treatment or condition label denotes: therapeutic diphenylcyclopropenone sensitization with weekly scalp DPC. Libraries were built with RACE. Sequencing was carried out with a NextSeq 500. TCRdb reworked the public reads: Q25 trimming with fastp, MiXCR clone assembly, productive beta chains retained. Duplicate CDR3 protein sequences are folded into a single record with the most common DNA and genes. For this sample the table gives around 120,000 distinct CDR3 sequences, of which less than 15% were detected only once. Together, the top ten hold approximately 2.8% of the sample. Specimen: whole blood, collected in connection with sensitization to the hapten diphenylcyclopropenone (DPC). The receptors derive from a woman aged 18-29 years with alopecia areata. Some clones in this sample may be carry-over from other donors' samples.

The sample holds a few counts of this clonotype. The gene calls are TRBV7-2 and TRBJ2-3; D is ambiguous. Germline assignment: CDR1 SGHTA and CDR2 FQGNSA. The CDR3 has 14 residues. V was pared by 5 bases and J by 2 bases, with 11 bases between. The CDR3 DNA reads as TGTGCCAGCAGCCGCGCTGGGTTCACAGATACGCAGTATTTT. Protein product: CASSRAGFTDTQYF.

This clonotype was observed once. The chain employs TRBV12-3 or TRBV12-4 and TRBJ2-3; 9 bases map to TRBD1. The CDR3 totals 15 residues. Germline trimming cut 6 bases from V and 3 bases from J; bases unmatched to any gene: 7. The CDR3 DNA reads as TGTGCCAGCAGCCTACAGGGGGCTCTGACAGATACGCAGTATTTT. Translated: CASSLQGALTDTQYF.

This clonotype appeared a few times. CDR3 amino acids: CASSSPGQNTGELFF. As DNA, the CDR3 is TGTGCCAGCAGTTCTCCGGGACAGAACACCGGGGAGCTGTTTTTT. The chain combines TRBV28 with TRBJ2-2, with D perhaps matching TRBD1 (6 bases). The germline CDR1 and CDR2 sequences are MDHEN and SYDVKM. Trimming took 4 bases from V and 1 from J, leaving 10 bases between them. The CDR3 contains 15 residues.

Only a few counts were recorded for this clonotype. This chain connects TRBV7-8 to TRBJ1-2; 7 bases are a match to TRBD1. V was clipped by 1 base and J by 2 bases; unmatched bases: 7. The CDR3 runs to 16 residues. CDR1 SGHVS and CDR2 FQNEAQ come from the germline V gene. CDR3 sequence reads: CASSLGDRVQNYGYTF. The CDR3 DNA sequence: TGTGCCAGCAGCTTAGGCGACAGGGTACAAAACTATGGCTACACCTTC.